The clone carrying this T cell receptor (beta chain) has a count of ten or more. As yet, its antigen is unknown. This sample's TCRbeta library carried unique molecular identifier barcodes. TCRdb re-called the PCR reads through MiXCR, storing one row per CDR3 protein. The sample has around 190,000 distinct CDR3 sequences, about 6.6% seen once. These data belong to a study of T-cell reconstitution after alpha-beta-depleted transplantation in children. Broader study findings: Alpha-beta T cells present about two months after transplant were reported to originate from several hundred expanded graft clones.

The CDR3 spans 13 residues. Trimming cost V 1 base and J 8 bases; bases outside gene matches: 2. CDR1 and CDR2 from the germline V gene are MNHEY and SVGEGT. The chain couples TRBV6-2 or TRBV6-3 to TRBJ2-1; TRBD2 aligns across 7 bases. This clonotype was sampled from a boy aged 2 to 10 with acute lymphoblastic leukemia, due to receive a stem cell transplant. This specimen was PBMCs, taken before TCRalphabeta/CD19-depleted stem cell transplant. CDR3: CASSYFGGYEQFF. CDR3 nucleotide sequence: TGTGCCAGCAGTTACTTCGGGGGGTATGAGCAGTTCTTC.